These 17 T cell receptor beta chains share one sample of origin, sequenced in a study of control samples from healthy donors and cancer patients. Produced via immunoSEQ multiplex PCR; TCRdb's table is partial and in-frame only. Here the sample spans roughly 90,000 clones, approximately 91% being singletons. The sequencing sample was made of PBMCs. The origin of the receptors is a woman aged 45-60 years with colorectal cancer.

This rearrangement joins TRBV10-2 to TRBJ2-5; D possibly corresponds to TRBD1 (6 bases). CDR3 length equals 15 residues. Germline lookup yields CDR1 WSHSY and CDR2 SAAADI. Trimming removed 2 bases from V and 5 bases from J, with 15 bases in between. The CDR3 DNA follows: TGCGCCAGCAGTGAGCCAGAGTGGGGGCGGGAGACCCAGTACTTC. Amino acids: CASSEPEWGRETQYF.

This sequence joins TRBV28 and TRBJ2-1; possible D gene TRBD2, 6 bases. Trimming shortened V by 10 bases and J by 4 bases, and 20 bases separated the two germline ends. CDR3 length: 15 amino acids. The V gene's germline CDR1 is MDHEN and CDR2 SYDVKM. The DNA of the CDR3 is TGTGCCACCCAGTCTGGAGGGGCAGGGTACAATGAGCAGTTCTTC. Translation gives CATQSGGAGYNEQFF. Full variable domain (remainder filled in from reference TRBV28 and TRBJ2-1): DVKVTQSSRYLVKRTGEKVFLECVQDMDHENMFWYRQDPGLGLRLIYFSYDVKMKEKGDIPEGYSVSREKKERFSLILESASTNQTSMYLCATQSGGAGYNEQFFGPGTRLTVL.

V and J are TRBV2 and TRBJ2-5; the match to TRBD1 covers 7 bases. V was pared by 6 bases and J by 4 bases, with 5 bases of the junction left unmatched. The CDR3 is 13 residues long. Germline-derived CDR1 and CDR2 are SNHLY and FYNNEI. The CDR3 here is CASSQNRGETQYF. In DNA form, the CDR3 reads TGTGCCAGCAGCCAAAACAGGGGAGAGACCCAGTACTTC.

The J gene is TRBJ2-5, the V gene TRBV10-3, with 7 bases fitting TRBD1. With 3 bases clipped from V and 5 bases from J, the junction kept 3 bases outside the gene matches. The CDR3 has 13 residues. The V gene's germline CDR1 is ENHRY and CDR2 SYGVKD. The DNA for the CDR3 is TGTGCCATCAGTGAAGGGGGCAAGGAGACCCAGTACTTC. This encodes CAISEGGKETQYF.

The CDR3 spells CASTEGITEAFF. The CDR3 bases are TGTGCCAGCACCGAAGGGATCACTGAAGCTTTCTTT. The rearrangement links TRBV6-5 to TRBJ1-1; D unresolved. The CDR3 totals 12 residues. The V gene's germline CDR1 is MNHEY and CDR2 SVGAGI. The germline V and J ends were trimmed by 7 bases and 4 bases, with 10 bases remaining between them.

This chain uses TRBV5-8 with TRBJ2-3; 8 bases line up with TRBD1. CDR1 is SGHTS, CDR2 YDEGEE, per germline. The CDR3 has 15 amino acids. The trim removed 1 base at V and 6 bases at J, leaving 7 bases unmatched. This chain's CDR3 is CASSLRTTGGDTQYF. For the CDR3, the DNA is TGTGCCAGCAGCTTGCGTACTACAGGGGGGGATACGCAGTATTTT.

The chain uses TRBV6-5 and TRBJ2-4; 9 nucleotides match TRBD1. The germline CDR1 and CDR2 sequences are MNHEY and SVGAGI. CDR3 length: 16 amino acids. Unmatched junction bases numbered 8, after V lost 0 bases and J lost 8 bases. CDR3 nucleotides: TGTGCCAGCAGTTACTCGACAGGACAGGGGATGGACATTCAGTACTTC. This gives the protein CASSYSTGQGMDIQYF.

V and J are TRBV28 and TRBJ2-2, with D perhaps TRBD1 (8 bases). The CDR3 length is 14 residues. V lost 6 bases to trimming and J lost 6 bases, with 14 bases between them. The germline gives CDR1 MDHEN, CDR2 SYDVKM. In nucleotides, the CDR3 is TGTGCCAGCAGGCTACAGGGGGGGTCCGGGGAGCTGTTTTTT. Its protein product is CASRLQGGSGELFF.

This chain uses TRBV5-1 with TRBJ2-5; possibly TRBD1 for D (6 bases). Trimming cost V 2 bases and J 4 bases, with 9 bases left between them. The germline V gene has CDR1 SGHRS and CDR2 YFSETQ. This CDR3 region has 13 residues. CDR3 coding DNA: TGCGCCAGCAGCTTAAGGGGGACAGAGACCCAGTACTTC. Its protein product is CASSLRGTETQYF.

This rearrangement joins TRBV27 to TRBJ1-2; D not certain. The germline V and J ends were trimmed by 5 bases and 6 bases, with 13 bases remaining between them. The germline V gene has CDR1 MNHEY and CDR2 SMNVEV (reference sequence). There are 13 residues in the CDR3. The CDR3 protein is CASSRTPQDGYTF. CDR3 in DNA: TGTGCCAGCAGTCGGACCCCGCAGGATGGCTACACCTTC.

This chain uses TRBV5-4 with TRBJ1-2, with 7 bases matching TRBD1. CDR3 length: 15 amino acids. The trim removed 0 bases at V and 5 bases at J, leaving 7 bases unmatched. CDR1 and CDR2 (germline): SGHNT, YYREEE (reference sequence). The DNA for the CDR3 is TGTGCCAGCAGCTTGGACGGGACAGCCCGATATGGCTACACCTTC. It is translated as CASSLDGTARYGYTF.

V gene TRBV6-1 combines with J gene TRBJ2-1; D is possibly TRBD1 or TRBD2 (5 bases each). Trimming removed 4 bases at V and 0 bases at J, with 7 bases between. Germline V lookup: CDR1 MNHNS, CDR2 SASEGT. This CDR3 has 14 residues. The CDR3 is CASSVGGSYNEQFF. The CDR3 nucleotides read TGTGCCAGCAGTGTTGGGGGCTCCTACAATGAGCAGTTCTTC.

The gene calls are TRBV12-3 or TRBV12-4 and TRBJ1-1; possibly TRBD1 for D (5 bases). This CDR3 has 13 amino acids. V lost 5 bases and J 5 bases, leaving 12 bases between the germline ends. CDR3: CASSLQGQTEAFF. CDR3 nucleotide sequence: TGTGCCAGCAGTCTCCAGGGCCAGACTGAAGCTTTCTTT.

The chain links TRBV7-9 to TRBJ1-1, with D unclear. This CDR3 contains 15 residues. The germline V gene has CDR1 SEHNR and CDR2 FQNEAQ (reference sequence). Trimming pared 2 bases from V and 5 bases from J, leaving 15 bases between. The CDR3 sequence is CASSLKALGFTEAFF. The DNA for the CDR3 is TGTGCCAGCAGCTTAAAGGCGTTGGGGTTTACTGAAGCTTTCTTT.

The rearrangement links TRBV7-2 to TRBJ1-2; D not resolved. Germline V gene data show CDR1 as SGHTA and CDR2 as FQGNSA. This CDR3 contains 14 residues. With 1 base removed from V and 0 bases from J, the gap between germline ends came to 6 bases. The CDR3: CASSLEQTNYGYTF. Written as DNA, the CDR3 is TGTGCCAGCAGCTTAGAACAGACTAACTATGGCTACACCTTC.

This chain connects TRBV7-9 to TRBJ2-6, with D hard to call. The CDR3 is 13 residues long. The germline V and J ends were trimmed by 3 bases and 3 bases, with 3 bases remaining between them. Germline-derived CDR1 and CDR2 are SEHNR and FQNEAQ (reference sequence). In DNA, the CDR3 is TGTGCCAGCAGCTTTTATGGGGCCAACGTCCTGACTTTC. It codes for CASSFYGANVLTF.

This chain links TRBV18 with TRBJ2-4, with D perhaps TRBD1 or TRBD2 (5 bases each). In germline, CDR1 is KGHSH, CDR2 LQKENI. Trimming took 6 bases from V and 9 from J, leaving 9 bases between them. The CDR3 runs 11 residues. The CDR3 loop reads CASSRDRIQYF. The CDR3 coding sequence is TGTGCCAGCTCCCGGGACCGCATTCAGTACTTC.